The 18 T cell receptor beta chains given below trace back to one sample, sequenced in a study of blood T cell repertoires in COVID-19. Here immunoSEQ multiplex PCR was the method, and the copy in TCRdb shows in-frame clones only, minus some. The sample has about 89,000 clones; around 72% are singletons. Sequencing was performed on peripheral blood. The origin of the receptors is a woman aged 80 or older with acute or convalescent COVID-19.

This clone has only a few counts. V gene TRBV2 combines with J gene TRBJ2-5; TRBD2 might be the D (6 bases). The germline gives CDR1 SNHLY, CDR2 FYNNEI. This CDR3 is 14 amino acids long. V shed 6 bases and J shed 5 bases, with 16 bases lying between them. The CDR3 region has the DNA TGTGCCAGCAGGGGACGTACGGGGGTTGAGACCCAGTACTTC. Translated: CASRGRTGVETQYF.

CDR3 protein: CASRPRQGPSSGNTIYF. The CDR3 DNA reads TGTGCCAGCAGGCCACGACAGGGACCCAGCTCTGGAAACACCATATATTTT. This chain joins TRBV27 and TRBJ1-3; 7 nucleotides line up with TRBD1. Trimming took 6 bases from V and 0 from J; bases not matched to a gene: 11. CDR1 and CDR2 (germline): MNHEY, SMNVEV (reference sequence). The CDR3 consists of 17 residues.

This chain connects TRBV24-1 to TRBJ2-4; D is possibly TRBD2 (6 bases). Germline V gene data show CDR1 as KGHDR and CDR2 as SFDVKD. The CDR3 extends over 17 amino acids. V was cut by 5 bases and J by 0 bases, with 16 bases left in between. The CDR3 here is CATSATPWEEAKNIQYF. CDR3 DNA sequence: TGTGCCACCAGTGCCACTCCGTGGGAGGAAGCCAAAAACATTCAGTACTTC.

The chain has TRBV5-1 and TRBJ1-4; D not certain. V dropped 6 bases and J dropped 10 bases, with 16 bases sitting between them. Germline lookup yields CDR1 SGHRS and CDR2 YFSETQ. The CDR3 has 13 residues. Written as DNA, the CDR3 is TGCGCCAGCAACGCAGGCGGGAGCGGAAAACTGTTTTTT. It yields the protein CASNAGGSGKLFF.

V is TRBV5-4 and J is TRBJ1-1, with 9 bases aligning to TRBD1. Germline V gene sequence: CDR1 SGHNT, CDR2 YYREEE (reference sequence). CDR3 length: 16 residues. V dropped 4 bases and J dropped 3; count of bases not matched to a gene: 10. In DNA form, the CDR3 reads TGTGCCAGCAGCCCCGGACAGGGGATGGTGGACACTGAAGCTTTCTTT. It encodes CASSPGQGMVDTEAFF.

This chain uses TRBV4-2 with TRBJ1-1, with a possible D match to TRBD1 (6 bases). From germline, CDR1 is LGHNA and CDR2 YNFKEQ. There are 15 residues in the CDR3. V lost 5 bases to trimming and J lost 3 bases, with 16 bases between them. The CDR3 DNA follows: TGTGCCAGCAGCAAAAGCGCAGGGGCTGACACTGAAGCTTTCTTT. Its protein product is CASSKSAGADTEAFF.

The DNA of the CDR3 is TGCGCCAGCAGCTTGGTTACAGGTGTCTACGAGCAGTACTTC. Its translation: CASSLVTGVYEQYF. The chain joins TRBV5-1 to TRBJ2-7, with D possibly matching TRBD1 (5 bases). Looked up from germline, CDR1 is SGHRS and CDR2 is YFSETQ. V was cut by 0 bases and J by 3 bases, with 10 bases left in between. The CDR3 is 14 amino acids.

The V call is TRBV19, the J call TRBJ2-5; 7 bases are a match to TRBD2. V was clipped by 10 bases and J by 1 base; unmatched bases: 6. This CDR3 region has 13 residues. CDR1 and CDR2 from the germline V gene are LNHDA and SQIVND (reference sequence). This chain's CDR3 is CATSGRAQETQYF. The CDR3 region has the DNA TGTGCCACCTCGGGGAGGGCCCAAGAGACCCAGTACTTC. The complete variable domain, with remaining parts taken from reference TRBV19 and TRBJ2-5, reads DGGITQSPKYLFRKEGQNVTLSCEQNLNHDAMYWYRQDPGQGLRLIYYSQIVNDFQKGDIAEGYSVSREKKESFPLTVTSAQKNPTAFYLCATSGRAQETQYFGPGTRLLVL.

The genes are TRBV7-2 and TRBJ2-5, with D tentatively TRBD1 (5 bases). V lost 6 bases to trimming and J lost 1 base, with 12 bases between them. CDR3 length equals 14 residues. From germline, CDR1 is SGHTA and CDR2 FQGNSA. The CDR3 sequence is CASSRDSSQETQYF. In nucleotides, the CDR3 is TGTGCCAGCAGTCGAGACAGTTCCCAAGAGACCCAGTACTTC.

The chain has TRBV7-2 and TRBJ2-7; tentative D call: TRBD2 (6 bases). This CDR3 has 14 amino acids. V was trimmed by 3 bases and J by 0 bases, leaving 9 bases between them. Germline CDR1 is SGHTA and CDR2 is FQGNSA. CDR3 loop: CASSFGTVSYEQYF. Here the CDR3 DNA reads TGTGCCAGCAGCTTCGGGACTGTCTCCTACGAGCAGTACTTC.

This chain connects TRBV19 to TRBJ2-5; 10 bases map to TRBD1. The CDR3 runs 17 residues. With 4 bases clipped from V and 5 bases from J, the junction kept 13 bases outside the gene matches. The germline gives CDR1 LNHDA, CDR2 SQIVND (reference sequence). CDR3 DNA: TGTGCCAGTAGTAGCGGACAGGGGGGTGGATCGCTGGAGACCCAGTACTTC. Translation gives CASSSGQGGGSLETQYF.

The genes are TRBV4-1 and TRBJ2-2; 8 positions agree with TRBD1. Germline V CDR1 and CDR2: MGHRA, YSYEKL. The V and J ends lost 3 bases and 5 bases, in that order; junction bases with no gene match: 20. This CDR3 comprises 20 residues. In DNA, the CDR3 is TGCGCCAGCAGCCACCCCGCACCCATGGACAGGGTTCTTAGGACCGGGGAGCTGTTTTTT. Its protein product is CASSHPAPMDRVLRTGELFF.

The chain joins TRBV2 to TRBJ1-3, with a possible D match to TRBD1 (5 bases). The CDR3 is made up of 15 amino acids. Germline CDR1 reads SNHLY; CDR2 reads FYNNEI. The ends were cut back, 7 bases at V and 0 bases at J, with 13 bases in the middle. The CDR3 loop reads CASILPGGSGNTIYF. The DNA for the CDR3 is TGTGCCAGCATTCTTCCCGGGGGCTCTGGAAACACCATATATTTT.

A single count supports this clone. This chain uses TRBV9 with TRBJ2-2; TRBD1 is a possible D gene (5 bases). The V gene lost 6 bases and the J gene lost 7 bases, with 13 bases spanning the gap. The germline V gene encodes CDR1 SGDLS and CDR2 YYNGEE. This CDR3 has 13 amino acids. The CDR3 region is CASNQGLGGELFF. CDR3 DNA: TGTGCCAGCAATCAGGGTCTAGGCGGGGAGCTGTTTTTT. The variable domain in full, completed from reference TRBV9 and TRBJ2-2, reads DSGVTQTPKHLITATGQRVTLRCSPRSGDLSVYWYQQSLDQGLQFLIQYYNGEERAKGNILERFSAQQFPDLHSELNLSSLELGDSALYFCASNQGLGGELFFGEGSRLTVL.

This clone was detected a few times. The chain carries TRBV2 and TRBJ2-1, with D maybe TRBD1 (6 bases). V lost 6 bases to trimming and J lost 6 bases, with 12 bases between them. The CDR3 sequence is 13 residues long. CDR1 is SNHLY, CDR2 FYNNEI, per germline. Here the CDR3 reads CASRPQGSNEQFF. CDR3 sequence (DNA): TGTGCCAGCAGACCTCAGGGGAGCAATGAGCAGTTCTTC. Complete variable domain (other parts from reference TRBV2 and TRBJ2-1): EPEVTQTPSHQVTQMGQEVILRCVPISNHLYFYWYRQILGQKVEFLVSFYNNEISEKSEIFDDQFSVERPDGSNFTLKIRSTKLEDSAMYFCASRPQGSNEQFFGPGTRLTVL.

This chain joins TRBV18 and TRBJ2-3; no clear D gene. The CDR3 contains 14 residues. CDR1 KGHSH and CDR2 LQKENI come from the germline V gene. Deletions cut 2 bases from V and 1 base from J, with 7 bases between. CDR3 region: CASSPTGGTDTQYF. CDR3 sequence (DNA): TGTGCCAGCTCACCAACCGGTGGCACAGATACGCAGTATTTT.

The CDR3 DNA is TGCGCCAGCAGCCTCTCCGGGACTAGCCCCCTCGAGCAGTACTTC. Translated, it gives CASSLSGTSPLEQYF. V gene TRBV4-1 combines with J gene TRBJ2-7; 9 bases agree with TRBD2. CDR1 and CDR2 from the germline V gene are MGHRA and YSYEKL. After removal of 4 bases from V and 6 bases from J, the junction contained 10 bases not matched to a gene. This CDR3 contains 15 residues.

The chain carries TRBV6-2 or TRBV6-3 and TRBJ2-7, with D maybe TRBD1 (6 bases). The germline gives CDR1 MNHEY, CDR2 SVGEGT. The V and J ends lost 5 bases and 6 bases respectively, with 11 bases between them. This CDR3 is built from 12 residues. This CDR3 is CASSHRVPEQYF. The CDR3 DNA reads TGTGCCAGCAGTCACAGGGTTCCCGAGCAGTACTTC.